These T cell receptor beta chains were read from a single sample in a study of long-term antiretroviral therapy in people with HIV. Sequencing was performed with immunoSEQ multiplex PCR; in TCRdb, only in-frame clones are kept and a portion is missing. This table holds 34,000 or so clones, approximately 85% found once. The sequences come from unsorted PBMCs, collected approximately 2.9 years before starting antiretroviral therapy. The receptors come from a woman aged 25 to 39 with HIV. CDR3s include the opening cysteine and the closing phenylalanine or tryptophan.

j_gene | v_gene | CDR3aa
TRBJ1-2 | TRBV5-6 | CASSLAVAGASSEIWGYTF
TRBJ1-5 | TRBV7-2 | CASSRGGYQPQHF
TRBJ2-3 | TRBV10-3 | CAISWTGSTDTQYF
TRBJ1-6 | TRBV2 | CASRWTGNSPLHF
TRBJ2-7 | TRBV27 | CASSPRRASYEQYF
TRBJ1-3 | TRBV5-1 | CASSLEGFGQGAPTIYF
TRBJ1-1 | TRBV15 | CATSRDRGQSEAFF
TRBJ1-1 | TRBV5-6 | CASSFLREAEAFF
TRBJ2-7 | TRBV6-9 | CARGVDEQYF
TRBJ1-1 | TRBV5-4 | CASSLEGSPEAFF
TRBJ1-3 | TRBV9 | CASSGQTGSSGNTIYF
TRBJ2-2 | TRBV30 | CAWSVLWGAGTGELFF
TRBJ1-1 | TRBV6-5 | CASNPDRNTEAFF
TRBJ2-5 | TRBV15 | CATSRSRGGPLTDF
TRBJ2-3 | TRBV11-2 | CATFSGGATDTQYF
TRBJ1-2 | TRBV5-1 | CASSAGTYVTNYGYTF
TRBJ1-2 | TRBV6-1 | CASSEEAGTGNYGYTF
TRBJ2-1 | TRBV12-5 | CASAGEGAQSYNEQFF
TRBJ2-5 | TRBV10-3 | CAISEAEGGGETQYF
TRBJ2-2 | TRBV5-1 | CASSLTGGTGELFF
TRBJ2-5 | TRBV7-8 | CASSRDRETQYF
TRBJ2-3 | TRBV4-1 | CASSQEASGALTDTQYF
TRBJ1-2 | TRBV20-1 | CRSRGYTF
TRBJ2-3 | TRBV4-1 | CASSQGSQQGRRSTDTQYF
TRBJ1-1 | TRBV27 | CASSFGPGATEAFF
TRBJ1-2 | TRBV5-1 | CASSRVAQDYGYTF
TRBJ2-3 | TRBV9 | CASSVGVGAGTDTQYF
TRBJ2-7 | TRBV13 | CASSYGPGGNYEQYF
TRBJ1-1 | TRBV7-7 | CASSSDRGTEAFF
TRBJ1-3 | TRBV6-5 | CASSSTGVGNTIYF
TRBJ2-6 | TRBV27 | CASSFQFFSQNRESGANVLTF
TRBJ2-2 | TRBV10-2 | CASKGAQENTGELFF
TRBJ1-2 | TRBV9 | CASSAVGDGYTF
TRBJ1-5 | TRBV27 | CASSTLGQPQHF
TRBJ2-5 | TRBV9 | CASSARGGPRETQYF
TRBJ1-6 | TRBV10-3 | CAIRSSYNSPLHF
TRBJ2-7 | TRBV29-1 | CSVGQEFYEQYF
TRBJ1-2 | TRBV5-6 | CASRNVGGYTF
TRBJ2-1 | TRBV2 | CASSGVYGGYSYNEQFF
TRBJ1-4 | TRBV27 | CASTDYGEKLFF